This TCR beta chain was identified during a study of lymphopenia after photon versus proton radiotherapy. A note on this clone: Its specificity is unknown.

Whole-study findings and limits: Relative stability marked proton patients; photon patients lost diversity and naive cells. Authors raise, but do not show, better survival with proton therapy. Oligoclonal CD8+ Temra expansion after nadir drove photon patients' diversity drop.

Repertoires were generated with immunoSEQ multiplex PCR, while TCRdb's copy carries only in-frame clones and drops some. The table lists 28,000 or so clones, about 85% of them singletons. V lost 8 bases to trimming and J lost 0 bases, with 7 bases between them. The CDR3 has 13 residues. CDR1 is SGHAT and CDR2 is FQNNGV in the germline V gene. Sequences were derived from peripheral blood, sampled from a patient treated with photon-based radiotherapy. This sequence originates from a man under 40 with gastric cancer. This chain joins TRBV11-2 and TRBJ1-4, with D hard to call. As DNA, the CDR3 is TGTGCCAGCCGGAGAGCAACTAATGAAAAACTGTTTTTT. Translating it yields CASRRATNEKLFF.